This TCR beta chain appears in the sequencing data of a study of cytomegalovirus exposure and HLA in healthy donors. Points from the study as a whole: TCR beta chain V- and J-gene trimming was linked, in a later analysis, to a missense variant in DCLRE1C. In a later analysis, compared with equally common non-associated chains, HLA-associated beta chains were more expanded.

This clone was picked up a small number of times. Its antigen is still unknown. In the PCR, 60 Vbeta and 13 Jbeta primers were used. The table came from immunoSEQ multiplex PCR; TCRdb's copy has only in-frame clones and leaves some out. This table holds over 150,000 clones, more than 80% found once. Specimen: PBMCs. The TCR was taken from a male donor in good health and CMV-seronegative.

CDR3 in amino acids: CATTGATNEKLFF. The CDR3 DNA reads as TGTGCCACCACAGGCGCCACTAATGAAAAACTGTTTTTT. The chain uses TRBV10-3 and TRBJ1-4; D possibly corresponds to TRBD1 (5 bases). Germline lookup yields CDR1 ENHRY and CDR2 SYGVKD. CDR3 length equals 13 residues. V lost 10 bases to trimming and J lost 2 bases, with 11 bases between them.